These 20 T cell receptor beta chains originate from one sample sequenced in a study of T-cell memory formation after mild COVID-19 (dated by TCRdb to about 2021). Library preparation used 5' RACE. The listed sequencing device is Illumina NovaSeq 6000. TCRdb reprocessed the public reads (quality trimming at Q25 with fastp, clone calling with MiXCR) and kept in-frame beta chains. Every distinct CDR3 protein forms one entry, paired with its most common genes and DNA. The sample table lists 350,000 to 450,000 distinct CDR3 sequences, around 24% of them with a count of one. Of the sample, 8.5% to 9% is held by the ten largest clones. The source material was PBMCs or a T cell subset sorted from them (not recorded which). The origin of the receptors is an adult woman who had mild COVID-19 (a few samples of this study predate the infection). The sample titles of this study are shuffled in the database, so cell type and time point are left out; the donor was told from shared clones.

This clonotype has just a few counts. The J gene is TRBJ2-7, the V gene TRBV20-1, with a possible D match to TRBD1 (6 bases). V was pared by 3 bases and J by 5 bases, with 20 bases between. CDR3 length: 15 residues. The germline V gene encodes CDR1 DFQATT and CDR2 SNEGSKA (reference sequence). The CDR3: CSARRTDRTGNEQYF. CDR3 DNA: TGCAGTGCTAGGAGGACAGACCGTACCGGGAACGAGCAGTACTTC.

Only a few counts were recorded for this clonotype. CDR3 DNA: TGCGCCAGCCGGGGACTAGCGGACGCCAATGAGCAGTTCTTC. It yields the protein CASRGLADANEQFF. The chain is built from TRBV5-1 and TRBJ2-1; 11 bases match TRBD2. CDR1 and CDR2 from the germline V gene are SGHRS and YFSETQ. V lost 7 bases, J lost 6 bases, and 6 bases stayed unmatched. CDR3 length equals 14 residues.

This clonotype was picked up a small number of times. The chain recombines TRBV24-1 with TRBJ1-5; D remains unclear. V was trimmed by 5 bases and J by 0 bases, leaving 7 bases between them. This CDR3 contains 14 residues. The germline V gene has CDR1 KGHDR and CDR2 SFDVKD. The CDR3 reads CATSAGSSNQPQHF. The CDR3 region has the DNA TGTGCCACCAGTGCGGGCTCTAGCAATCAGCCCCAGCATTTT.

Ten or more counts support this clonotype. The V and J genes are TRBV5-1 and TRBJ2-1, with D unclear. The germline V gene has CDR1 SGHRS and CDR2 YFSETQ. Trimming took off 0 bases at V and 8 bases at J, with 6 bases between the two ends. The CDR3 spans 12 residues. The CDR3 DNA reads TGCGCCAGCAGCTTGGTTTCGGATGAGCAGTTCTTC. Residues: CASSLVSDEQFF.

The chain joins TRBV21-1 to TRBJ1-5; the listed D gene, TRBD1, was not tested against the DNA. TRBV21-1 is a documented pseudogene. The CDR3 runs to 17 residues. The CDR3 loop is CASSNPLDRPCNQPQHF. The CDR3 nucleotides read TGTGCCAGCAGCAATCCCCTGGACAGGCCTTGCAATCAGCCCCAGCATTTT.

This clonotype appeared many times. The CDR3 coding sequence is TGTGCCAGCAGTCCGAGACACGGTGTCTACGAGCAGTACTTC. This encodes CASSPRHGVYEQYF. The V call is TRBV12-3 or TRBV12-4, the J call TRBJ2-7, with no clear D. Trimming took off 5 bases at V and 3 bases at J, with 14 bases between the two ends. This CDR3 has 14 residues.

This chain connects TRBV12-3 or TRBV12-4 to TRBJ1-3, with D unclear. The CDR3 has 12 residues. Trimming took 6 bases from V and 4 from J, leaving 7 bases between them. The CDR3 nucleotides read TGTGCCAGCAGCCGCAGGGGAAACACCATATATTTT. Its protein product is CASSRRGNTIYF.

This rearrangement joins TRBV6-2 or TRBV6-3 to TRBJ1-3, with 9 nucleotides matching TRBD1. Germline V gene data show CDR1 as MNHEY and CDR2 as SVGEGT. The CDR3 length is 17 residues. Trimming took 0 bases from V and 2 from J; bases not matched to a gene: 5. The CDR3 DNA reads TGTGCCAGCAGTTACTCGACAGGGGGGAGGCCTGGAAACACCATATATTTT. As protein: CASSYSTGGRPGNTIYF.

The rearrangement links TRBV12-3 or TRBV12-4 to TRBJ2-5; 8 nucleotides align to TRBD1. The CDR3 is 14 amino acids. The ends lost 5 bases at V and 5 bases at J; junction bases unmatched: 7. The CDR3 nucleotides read TGTGCCAGCAGTGAGACAGGGGAGGTGGAGACCCAGTACTTC. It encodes CASSETGEVETQYF.

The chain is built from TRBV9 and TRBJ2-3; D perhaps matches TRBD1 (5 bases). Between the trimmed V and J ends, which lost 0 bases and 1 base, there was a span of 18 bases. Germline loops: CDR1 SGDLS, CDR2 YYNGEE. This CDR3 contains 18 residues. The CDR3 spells CASSVESARWGGTDTQYF. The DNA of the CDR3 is TGTGCCAGCAGCGTAGAGTCGGCGAGGTGGGGCGGCACAGATACGCAGTATTTT.

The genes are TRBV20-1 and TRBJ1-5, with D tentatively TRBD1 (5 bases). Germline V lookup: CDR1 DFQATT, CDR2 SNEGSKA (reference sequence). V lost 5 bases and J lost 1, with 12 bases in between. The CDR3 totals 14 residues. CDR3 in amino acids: CSARREWSNQPQHF. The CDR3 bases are TGCAGTGCTCGCAGGGAGTGGAGCAATCAGCCCCAGCATTTT.

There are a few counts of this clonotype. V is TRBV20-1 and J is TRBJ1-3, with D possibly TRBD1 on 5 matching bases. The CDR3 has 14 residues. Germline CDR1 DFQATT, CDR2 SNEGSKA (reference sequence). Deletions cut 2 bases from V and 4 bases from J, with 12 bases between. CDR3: CSARIGHGGNTIYF. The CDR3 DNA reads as TGCAGTGCTAGAATCGGACATGGAGGAAACACCATATATTTT.

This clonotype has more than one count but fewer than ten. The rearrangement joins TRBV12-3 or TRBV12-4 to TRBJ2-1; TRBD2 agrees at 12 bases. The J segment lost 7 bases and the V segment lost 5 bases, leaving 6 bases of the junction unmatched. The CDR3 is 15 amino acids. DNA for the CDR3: TGTGCCAGCAGTCGACGGACTAGCGGGGTAAATGAGCAGTTCTTC. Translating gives CASSRRTSGVNEQFF.

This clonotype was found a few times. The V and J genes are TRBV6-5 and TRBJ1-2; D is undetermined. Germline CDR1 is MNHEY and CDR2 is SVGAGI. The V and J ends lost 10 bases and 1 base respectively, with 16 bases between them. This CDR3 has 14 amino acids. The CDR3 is CATGLRGFNYGYTF. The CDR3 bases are TGTGCCACCGGCCTGAGAGGGTTTAACTATGGCTACACCTTC.

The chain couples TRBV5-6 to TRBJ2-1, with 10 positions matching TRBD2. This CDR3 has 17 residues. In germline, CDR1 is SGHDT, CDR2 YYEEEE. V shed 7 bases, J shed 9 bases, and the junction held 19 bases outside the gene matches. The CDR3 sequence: CASRGLAGDPDPTEQFF. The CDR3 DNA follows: TGTGCCAGCCGGGGGCTAGCGGGAGACCCAGATCCAACTGAGCAGTTCTTC.

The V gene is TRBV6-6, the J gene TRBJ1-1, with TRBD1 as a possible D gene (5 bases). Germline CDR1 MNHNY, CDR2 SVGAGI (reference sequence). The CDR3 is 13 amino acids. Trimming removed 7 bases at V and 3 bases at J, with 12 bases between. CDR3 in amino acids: CASIFDRDTEAFF. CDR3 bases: TGTGCCAGCATTTTCGACAGAGACACTGAAGCTTTCTTT.

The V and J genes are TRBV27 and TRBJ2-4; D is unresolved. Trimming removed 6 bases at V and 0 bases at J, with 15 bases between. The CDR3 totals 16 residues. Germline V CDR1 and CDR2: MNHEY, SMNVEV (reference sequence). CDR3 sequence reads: CASSHRAALAKNIQYF. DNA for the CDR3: TGTGCCAGCAGCCATAGGGCCGCACTAGCCAAAAACATTCAGTACTTC.

DNA of the CDR3: TGCGCCAGCAGCCTTAGAGGGGGCGACGAGCAGTACTTC. Amino acids: CASSLRGGDEQYF. The chain is built from TRBV4-3 and TRBJ2-7, with 7 bases lining up with TRBD1. The CDR3 loop spans 13 amino acids. The ends lost 4 bases at V and 5 bases at J; junction bases unmatched: 5. Germline CDR1 and CDR2: LGHNA and YSLEER.

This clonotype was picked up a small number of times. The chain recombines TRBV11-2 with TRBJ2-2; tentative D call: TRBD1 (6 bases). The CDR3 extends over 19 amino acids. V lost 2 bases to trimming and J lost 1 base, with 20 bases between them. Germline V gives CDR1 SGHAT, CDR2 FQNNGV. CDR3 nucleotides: TGTGCCAGCAGCTTACTGGGTTGGTTGGCAGGGGAGAACACCGGGGAGCTGTTTTTT. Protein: CASSLLGWLAGENTGELFF.

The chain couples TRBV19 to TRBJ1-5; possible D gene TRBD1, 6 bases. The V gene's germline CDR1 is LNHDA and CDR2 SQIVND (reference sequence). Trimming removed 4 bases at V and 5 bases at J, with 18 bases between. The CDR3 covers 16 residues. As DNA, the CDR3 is TGTGCCAGTAGTAATGGTTTCCAGGGGTGGTATCAGCCCCAGCATTTT. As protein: CASSNGFQGWYQPQHF.